What follows are 14 T cell receptor beta chains derived from one specimen sequenced in a study of CD8 T cells in ankylosing spondylitis. Study results and limitations: Seemingly characteristic of ankylosing spondylitis blood was a TCR beta motif consisting of several highly homologous variants.

TCRdb passed the 5' RACE reads through MiXCR, listing each CDR3 protein once. The data contain hundreds of thousands of distinct CDR3 sequences, 10% to 15% of them singletons. These receptors have no identified antigens. The sequencing input was blood, either unsorted or a sorted T cell fraction (not recorded which). The receptor set was obtained from a male donor with ankylosing spondylitis.

This clonotype was counted a few times. This chain connects TRBV28 to TRBJ1-1; 12 bases are a match to TRBD1. V lost 4 bases to trimming and J lost 3 bases; unmatched junction nucleotides: 9. The CDR3 has 17 residues. Germline loops: CDR1 MDHEN, CDR2 SYDVKM. This chain's CDR3 is CASSSPGTGGRDTEAFF. Here the CDR3 DNA reads TGTGCCAGCAGTTCCCCTGGGACAGGGGGCAGAGACACTGAAGCTTTCTTT. Complete variable domain (other parts from reference TRBV28 and TRBJ1-1): DVKVTQSSRYLVKRTGEKVFLECVQDMDHENMFWYRQDPGLGLRLIYFSYDVKMKEKGDIPEGYSVSREKKERFSLILESASTNQTSMYLCASSSPGTGGRDTEAFFGQGTRLTVV.

The V gene is TRBV20-1, the J gene TRBJ2-5, with no clear D. In germline, CDR1 is DFQATT, CDR2 SNEGSKA (reference sequence). The CDR3 extends over 12 amino acids. CDR3 DNA: TGCAGCTGGACCACCGTTCAAGAGACCCAGTACTTC. Protein sequence: CSWTTVQETQYF.

This clonotype was recorded a few times. The CDR3 region is CASSLTGLALNEQYF. The CDR3 nucleotides read TGCGCCAGCAGCCTGACCGGACTAGCTCTGAACGAGCAGTACTTC. The rearrangement uses TRBV5-1 and TRBJ2-7; 8 bases are shared with TRBD2. V shed 4 bases and J 5 bases; nucleotides not matched to a gene: 11. Germline-derived CDR1 and CDR2 are SGHRS and YFSETQ. The CDR3 is 15 amino acids.

In this sample, this clonotype turned up many times. The genes are TRBV20-1 and TRBJ2-7; 8 bases are shared with TRBD2. Germline trimming cut 7 bases from V and 4 bases from J; bases unmatched to any gene: 9. The CDR3 is made up of 13 amino acids. Germline lookup yields CDR1 DFQATT and CDR2 SNEGSKA (reference sequence). In nucleotides, the CDR3 is TGCAGTGTGATCGGGAGGGCCGGGTACGAGCAGTACTTC. Amino acid sequence: CSVIGRAGYEQYF.

The genes are TRBV10-1 and TRBJ2-1, with D perhaps TRBD1 (6 bases). CDR3 length equals 15 residues. With 4 bases removed from V and 4 bases from J, the gap between germline ends came to 14 bases. The germline CDR1 and CDR2 sequences are WNHNN and SYGVQD (reference sequence). This CDR3 reads CASSGTDRGYNEQFF. CDR3 bases: TGCGCCAGCAGTGGGACAGATCGGGGTTACAATGAGCAGTTCTTC.

This clonotype was picked up a small number of times. The gene calls are TRBV20-1 and TRBJ2-1; 9 positions match TRBD2. Germline V gives CDR1 DFQATT, CDR2 SNEGSKA (reference sequence). Trimming removed 3 bases from V and 0 bases from J; junction bases left unmatched: 15. CDR3 size: 19 residues. The CDR3 DNA is TGCAGTGCTAGTCCTCGGGTAGCGGGAGCCTTTCGCTCCTACAATGAGCAGTTCTTC. Amino acids: CSASPRVAGAFRSYNEQFF.

This clonotype was observed at least ten times. The chain employs TRBV5-1 and TRBJ2-2, with D perhaps TRBD2 (5 bases). Between the trimmed V and J ends, which lost 7 bases and 1 base, there was a span of 11 bases. The CDR3 is 14 residues long. From germline, CDR1 is SGHRS and CDR2 YFSETQ. The chain's CDR3 is CASGRGLNTGELFF. The CDR3 region has the DNA TGCGCCAGCGGAAGAGGGCTGAACACCGGGGAGCTGTTTTTT. Together with reference TRBV5-1 and TRBJ2-2, the CDR3 gives the full variable domain: KAGVTQTPRYLIKTRGQQVTLSCSPISGHRSVSWYQQTPGQGLQFLFEYFSETQRNKGNFPGRFSGRQFSNSRSEMNVSTLELGDSALYLCASGRGLNTGELFFGEGSRLTVL.

This clonotype was counted between two and nine times. This chain's CDR3 is CSAKLANEQFF. CDR3 bases: TGCAGTGCCAAACTAGCAAATGAGCAGTTCTTC. The chain uses TRBV20-1 and TRBJ2-1; tentatively, D is TRBD2 (6 bases). Trimming shortened V by 6 bases and J by 7 bases, and 10 bases separated the two germline ends. This CDR3 has 11 residues. The germline CDR1 and CDR2 sequences are DFQATT and SNEGSKA (reference sequence).

The chain links TRBV3-1 to TRBJ2-1; 10 positions match TRBD2. The CDR3 covers 16 residues. CDR1 is LGHDT, CDR2 YNNKEL, per germline (reference sequence). The V gene end was trimmed by 0 bases and the J gene end by 3 bases; junction bases not matched to a gene: 2. CDR3 in DNA: TGTGCCAGCAGCCAAGAAGGACTAGCGGACTACAATGAGCAGTTCTTC. The encoded protein is CASSQEGLADYNEQFF.

The chain links TRBV24-1 to TRBJ1-3; D not resolved. Trimming removed 2 bases at V and 1 base at J, with 14 bases between. Per germline, CDR1 KGHDR and CDR2 SFDVKD. The CDR3 contains 17 residues. CDR3: CATSDSPKSPSGNTIYF. CDR3 sequence (DNA): TGTGCCACCAGTGATTCACCCAAGTCACCGTCTGGAAACACCATATATTTT.

V is TRBV20-1 and J is TRBJ2-7, with TRBD1 identical over 11 bases. There are 14 residues in the CDR3. Germline trimming cut 4 bases from V and 5 bases from J; bases unmatched to any gene: 7. Per the germline V gene, CDR1 is DFQATT and CDR2 is SNEGSKA (reference sequence). The CDR3 DNA sequence: TGCAGTGCTAAGCGACCGGGACAGGGGGACGAGCAGTACTTC. Translated: CSAKRPGQGDEQYF.

The chain carries TRBV7-2 and TRBJ2-4, with 9 positions matching TRBD1. The germline gives CDR1 SGHTA, CDR2 FQGNSA. The J segment lost 8 bases and the V segment lost 4 bases, leaving 9 bases of the junction unmatched. This CDR3 contains 15 residues. The CDR3 DNA reads as TGTGCCAGCAGCTGGACGGGACAGGGCTGGGACATTCAGTACTTC. This gives the protein CASSWTGQGWDIQYF.

Only a few counts were recorded for this clonotype. V gene TRBV6-5 combines with J gene TRBJ2-7; D may be TRBD1 (6 bases). The germline V gene encodes CDR1 MNHEY and CDR2 SVGAGI. The CDR3 sequence is 13 residues long. Between the trimmed V and J ends, which lost 4 bases and 9 bases, there was a span of 16 bases. The CDR3 protein is CASSFRQAGGQYF. The CDR3 region has the DNA TGTGCCAGCAGTTTTCGACAGGCAGGAGGGCAGTACTTC.

This clonotype was recorded a few times. V usage is TRBV10-3 and J usage is TRBJ1-5, with D unclear. Trimming took 8 bases from V and 5 from J, leaving 13 bases between them. The CDR3 sequence is 13 residues long. Germline values: CDR1 ENHRY, CDR2 SYGVKD. The CDR3 is CAIGETGHQPQHF. The CDR3, as DNA: TGTGCCATCGGGGAGACCGGGCATCAGCCCCAGCATTTT.